This entry features one T cell receptor beta chain sequence. Its antigen is unknown. This record belongs to a study of post-analysis software for immune sequencing data. Overall study: The disease courses spanned relapsing-remitting, secondary progressive and progressive-relapsing forms of multiple sclerosis.

Unique molecular identifiers were built into the TCR beta cDNA libraries. Researchers reported roughly 0.5 million cDNA molecules coming from about 0.98 to 11 million T cells. TCRdb re-analysed the PCR reads in MiXCR, keeping a single row per CDR3 protein. The sample holds approximately 460,000 distinct CDR3 sequences, nearly 45% seen once. There are 16 residues in the CDR3. With V trimmed by 7 bases and J by 2 bases, 13 bases remained unmatched. Germline CDR1 is SQVTM and CDR2 is ANQGSEA. Study conclusions and caveats: Samples from a shared batch, those prepared together, strongly co-clustered by F measure. Patients showed TRBV5-6, TRBV5-1 and TRBV20-1 among five TRBV segments more frequent than in controls. The normalized Chao1 diversity of multiple sclerosis patients was significantly lower than that of controls.

The sequence was collected from a girl aged 5-17 years with multiple sclerosis. The chain employs TRBV29-1 and TRBJ2-1; the match to TRBD1 covers 8 bases. The sample comprised blood. CDR3: CSAQPPGGPTYNEQFF. The DNA of the CDR3 is TGCAGCGCACAACCCCCAGGGGGCCCGACCTACAATGAGCAGTTCTTC.